These 6 T cell receptor beta chains were all obtained from the same sample, sequenced in a study of response to subunit inactivated influenza vaccine. Each CDR3 protein is one row after TCRdb ran MiXCR on the RT-PCR reads. Of almost 600,000 distinct CDR3 sequences detected, roughly 15% appear once; the ten largest clones hold over 8.5%. The specimen was PBMCs from blood, collected roughly 12 days after vaccination. These TCRs come from a man aged 50 to 60 who received an inactivated influenza vaccine.

This clonotype was seen more than once but under ten times. The CDR3 region has the DNA TGTGCCGTACAGGGGGCAGTCACTGAAGCTTTCTTT. Translating it yields CAVQGAVTEAFF. This sequence joins TRBV10-3 and TRBJ1-1, with TRBD1 matching 9 bases. The CDR3 extends over 12 amino acids. In germline, CDR1 is ENHRY, CDR2 SYGVKD. The V segment lost 11 bases and the J segment 4 bases; nucleotides outside the gene matches: 5.

The genes are TRBV20-1 and TRBJ2-7, with 9 bases matching TRBD1. V dropped 8 bases and J dropped 2; count of bases not matched to a gene: 4. This CDR3 has 12 residues. CDR1 is DFQATT, CDR2 SNEGSKA, per germline (reference sequence). Written as DNA, the CDR3 is TGCAGTAAACAGGGGGCCCCCTACGAGCAGTACTTC. Encoded protein: CSKQGAPYEQYF.

This clonotype occurred a few times. This sequence joins TRBV14 and TRBJ2-1; the D call may be TRBD1 or TRBD2 (7 bases each). Trimming left V 1 base short and J 0 bases short, with 16 bases between. CDR1 is SGHDN and CDR2 is FVKESK in the germline V gene. The CDR3 extends over 18 amino acids. CDR3 loop: CASSQVGGGGSSYNEQFF. CDR3 nucleotide sequence: TGTGCCAGCAGCCAAGTAGGAGGGGGCGGGAGCTCCTACAATGAGCAGTTCTTC.

The rearrangement uses TRBV27 and TRBJ2-1, with unresolved D. The germline V and J ends were trimmed by 6 bases and 0 bases, with 21 bases remaining between them. The CDR3 totals 18 residues. CDR1 and CDR2 from the germline V gene are MNHEY and SMNVEV (reference sequence). The DNA for the CDR3 is TGTGCCAGCAGCATAACCTCCTATGGTCTGAGCTCCTACAATGAGCAGTTCTTC. Amino acids: CASSITSYGLSSYNEQFF.

The chain is built from TRBV12-3 or TRBV12-4 and TRBJ2-1, with a tentative D call TRBD1 (6 bases). V lost 4 bases and J lost 0, with 13 bases in between. The length of the CDR3 is 16 residues. The CDR3 sequence is CASSSEADSSYNEQFF. CDR3 DNA sequence: TGTGCCAGCAGTTCCGAAGCGGACAGCTCCTACAATGAGCAGTTCTTC.

In DNA, the CDR3 is TGTGCCAGCAGTTTGTCTTCGACCTATGGCTACACCTTC. Translating gives CASSLSSTYGYTF. The chain recombines TRBV12-3 or TRBV12-4 with TRBJ1-2; D is unresolved. V was trimmed by 3 bases and J by 4 bases, leaving 9 bases between them. This CDR3 spans 13 amino acids.